A single sample is the source of the 32 T cell receptor beta chains below, sequenced in a study of regulatory T cells in long-lasting Graves disease. Building the TCR beta libraries relied on iRepertoire HTBI primers, and CDR3 regions underwent Arm-PCR. TCRdb passed the multiplex PCR reads through MiXCR, listing each CDR3 protein once. The sample carries roughly 450,000 distinct CDR3 sequences, around 22% recorded once. Described time point: persistent/refractory GD, antithyroid drugs over 5 years with positive TRAb. Extracted RNA from PBMCs served as the source of the TCR library. Here the sequenced sample was peripheral blood mononuclear cells (PBMCs), taken when the disease was refractory, from a patient treated with antithyroid drugs. The receptor source for this set is a female donor with Graves disease.

Of note for this clonotype: A much larger clone sits a single nucleotide away, making a read error possible. V and J are TRBV29-1 and TRBJ2-5, with a weak D call TRBD1 (6 bases). CDR3 size: 12 residues. The germline CDR1 and CDR2 sequences are SQVTM and ANQGSEA. As DNA, the CDR3 is TGCAGCGTTGAGACAGGACAAGAGACCCAGCACTTC. This translates into CSVETGQETQHF.

This chain uses TRBV6-4 with TRBJ2-5; D is ambiguous. Germline-derived CDR1 and CDR2 are MRHNA and SNTAGT. V was trimmed by 7 bases and J by 3 bases, leaving 15 bases between them. CDR3 length equals 14 residues. The CDR3 sequence: CASKHGGIKETQYF. CDR3 coding DNA: TGTGCCAGCAAGCACGGCGGCATAAAAGAGACCCAGTACTTC.

Many counts were recorded for this clonotype. This chain links TRBV12-3 or TRBV12-4 with TRBJ1-1, with a weak D call TRBD1 (5 bases). Trimming pared 6 bases from V and 4 bases from J, leaving 12 bases between. The CDR3 extends over 13 amino acids. CDR3 sequence: CASRAMGGTEAFF. CDR3 bases: TGTGCCAGCAGGGCGATGGGGGGCACTGAAGCTTTCTTT.

This clonotype showed up many times. The germline gene is not matched at one end of the junction; a read error may be the cause. The chain employs TRBV7-7 and TRBJ1-1; a weak D match, TRBD1 (6 bases). This CDR3 has 17 amino acids. Per the germline V gene, CDR1 is SSHAT and CDR2 is FNYEAQ (reference sequence). CDR3 region: CASSPLFGGQQNTEAFF. The CDR3 coding sequence is TGTGCTAGCAGCCCGCTATTTGGGGGCCAACAAAACACTGAAGCTTTCTTT.

The CDR3 bases are TGTGCCAGCAGCTTAGCCGGGAGAGGATCCTACGAGCAGTACTTC. Translation: CASSLAGRGSYEQYF. The chain links TRBV7-8 to TRBJ2-7, with D maybe TRBD2 (6 bases). CDR3 size: 15 residues. Germline V lookup: CDR1 SGHVS, CDR2 FQNEAQ. Trimming pared 0 bases from V and 1 base from J, leaving 10 bases between.

In its sample, this clonotype was seen a few times. The chain recombines TRBV20-1 with TRBJ2-7; TRBD2 agrees at 9 bases. The CDR3 extends over 16 amino acids. V shed 2 bases and J 0 bases; nucleotides not matched to a gene: 8. Per the germline V gene, CDR1 is DFQATT and CDR2 is SNEGSKA (reference sequence). CDR3: CSARSWTSVNSYEQYF. The CDR3, as DNA: TGCAGTGCTAGATCGTGGACTAGCGTGAACTCCTACGAGCAGTACTTC.

The chain has TRBV6-1 and TRBJ1-5; D is perhaps TRBD1 (6 bases). The CDR3 has 15 amino acids. Trimming pared 6 bases from V and 3 bases from J, leaving 15 bases between. CDR1 and CDR2 (germline): MNHNS, SASEGT. The CDR3 spells CASRDGQIYNQPQHF. Here the CDR3 DNA reads TGTGCCAGCAGGGACGGACAGATCTACAATCAGCCCCAGCATTTT.

The chain carries TRBV27 and TRBJ2-3; 8 nucleotides line up with TRBD2. Unmatched junction bases numbered 2, after V lost 4 bases and J lost 2 bases. Germline loops: CDR1 MNHEY, CDR2 SMNVEV (reference sequence). CDR3 length: 14 amino acids. The CDR3 region has the DNA TGTGCCAGCAGTTCCGGACTAGCCACAGATACGCAGTATTTT. It encodes CASSSGLATDTQYF.

The sample holds many counts of this clonotype. V is TRBV2 and J is TRBJ1-4; D not resolved. Looked up from germline, CDR1 is SNHLY and CDR2 is FYNNEI. CDR3 length: 16 amino acids. Trimming left V 3 bases short and J 8 bases short, with 19 bases between. DNA of the CDR3: TGTGCCAGCAGTGAGCAAACAGTAAATAATGGGGAAAAACTGTTTTTT. Encoded protein: CASSEQTVNNGEKLFF.

On this clonotype: A much larger clone lies a single base off, so this may be a read error. This chain uses TRBV6-1 with TRBJ1-3; D might be TRBD1 (5 bases). This CDR3 is built from 15 residues. The germline V gene encodes CDR1 MNHNS and CDR2 SASEGT. CDR3 nucleotides: TGTGCCAGCAGTGAATTACCAGGGACTGGAAACACCATATGTTTT. It specifies CASSELPGTGNTICF.

This clonotype appeared many times. V and J are TRBV28 and TRBJ2-5, with 8 bases that match TRBD2. The better agreement between TRBJ2-1 and the DNA end casts doubt on the J call. Germline V gene sequence: CDR1 MDHEN, CDR2 SYDVKM. There are 15 residues in the CDR3. CDR3 sequence: CASRSGGAGGDEQFF. The CDR3 DNA is TGTGCCAGCAGGTCGGGGGGGGCGGGAGGCGATGAGCAGTTCTTC.

At least ten counts were recorded for this clonotype. V gene TRBV3-1 combines with J gene TRBJ1-2; D unresolved. Germline V gives CDR1 LGHDT, CDR2 YNNKEL (reference sequence). This CDR3 contains 13 residues. V lost 1 base and J lost 0, with 3 bases in between. The CDR3 region has the DNA TGTGCCAGCAGCCAAGGGTCTAACTATGGCTACACCTTC. Translating it yields CASSQGSNYGYTF.

This clonotype was counted at least ten times. The chain carries TRBV6-2 or TRBV6-3 and TRBJ1-5; D unclear. CDR1 and CDR2 from the germline V gene are MNHEY and SVGEGT. The germline V and J ends were trimmed by 6 bases and 1 base, with 25 bases remaining between them. The CDR3 contains 19 residues. CDR3 nucleotides: TGTGCCAGCAGCTACCCACCGCACCCTGGGTCTGGGAGCAATCAGCCCCAGCATTTT. Amino acid sequence: CASSYPPHPGSGSNQPQHF.

This clonotype has more than one count but fewer than ten. The chain carries TRBV28 and TRBJ1-5; D is unclear. Germline lookup yields CDR1 MDHEN and CDR2 SYDVKM. This CDR3 contains 16 residues. V was cut by 6 bases and J by 1 base, with 16 bases left in between. In DNA, the CDR3 is TGTGCCAGCAGCCCGGAGGCAGGTTTAAGCAATCAGCCCCAGCATTTT. Residues: CASSPEAGLSNQPQHF.

This clonotype was seen a few times. The CDR3 reads CSASDRRDLRAFHEQYF. The CDR3 bases are TGCAGTGCTAGTGACAGGCGAGACTTAAGAGCGTTCCACGAGCAGTACTTC. This rearrangement joins TRBV20-1 to TRBJ2-7; D is perhaps TRBD1 (6 bases). Trimming shortened V by 3 bases and J by 5 bases, and 26 bases separated the two germline ends. CDR3 length equals 17 residues. CDR1 is DFQATT, CDR2 SNEGSKA, per germline (reference sequence).

V and J are TRBV7-9 and TRBJ1-4; 9 bases match TRBD1. The CDR3 loop spans 18 amino acids. Germline V gene data show CDR1 as SEHNR and CDR2 as FQNEAQ (reference sequence). With V trimmed by 4 bases and J by 3 bases, 12 bases remained unmatched. This CDR3 reads CASSYYRGPDPANEKLFF. The CDR3 nucleotides read TGTGCCAGCAGCTATTACAGGGGGCCAGACCCTGCTAATGAAAAACTGTTTTTT.

V usage is TRBV6-2 or TRBV6-3 and J usage is TRBJ1-2; D not certain. Germline V CDR1 and CDR2: MNHEY, SVGEGT. V was pared by 2 bases and J by 6 bases, with 10 bases between. The CDR3 covers 13 residues. This chain's CDR3 is CASSYRPRDGYTF. The DNA for the CDR3 is TGTGCCAGCAGTTACCGTCCACGGGATGGCTACACCTTC.

This clonotype was seen a few times. The chain couples TRBV6-5 to TRBJ1-5; D is ambiguous. Germline CDR1 is MNHEY and CDR2 is SVGAGI. CDR3 size: 15 residues. Between the trimmed V and J ends, which lost 2 bases and 6 bases, there was a span of 14 bases. CDR3 coding DNA: TGTGCCAGCAGTTACGGGCCCCCAGGCTTTCAGCCCCAGCATTTT. It specifies CASSYGPPGFQPQHF.

The chain carries TRBV5-1 and TRBJ2-3; TRBD2 is a possible D gene (6 bases). V was cut by 7 bases and J by 5 bases, with 20 bases left in between. This CDR3 has 15 amino acids. Germline V CDR1 and CDR2: SGHRS, YFSETQ. CDR3 bases: TGCGCCAGCGATCTTTTCGCGGGATCGGGAGATACGCAGTATTTT. Encoded protein: CASDLFAGSGDTQYF.

The chain has TRBV28 and TRBJ2-5; D is uncertain. Deletions cut 2 bases from V and 5 bases from J, with 9 bases between. Germline CDR1 and CDR2: MDHEN and SYDVKM. The CDR3 spans 13 residues. The CDR3 sequence: CASSLPDAETQYF. The CDR3 DNA sequence: TGTGCCAGCAGTTTACCTGATGCGGAGACCCAGTACTTC.

Ten or more counts support this clonotype. V gene TRBV27 combines with J gene TRBJ1-5; D might be TRBD1 (6 bases). The V end was cut by 3 bases, the J end by 4 bases, with 7 bases between. CDR1 MNHEY and CDR2 SMNVEV come from the germline V gene (reference sequence). The CDR3 is 13 amino acids. CDR3 residues: CASSFRGNQPQHF. The CDR3 DNA reads TGTGCCAGCAGTTTTAGGGGGAATCAGCCCCAGCATTTT.

This chain joins TRBV9 and TRBJ1-2; D possibly corresponds to TRBD1 (6 bases). The V and J ends lost 3 bases and 7 bases respectively, with 16 bases between them. The CDR3 has 14 residues. The germline CDR1 and CDR2 sequences are SGDLS and YYNGEE. CDR3 in amino acids: CASSAGLIGGGYTF. The DNA for the CDR3 is TGTGCCAGCAGCGCGGGACTTATAGGGGGTGGCTACACCTTC.

This clonotype came up many times. J is TRBJ2-7 and V is TRBV6-2 or TRBV6-3, with 7 positions matching TRBD2. V dropped 5 bases and J dropped 6; count of bases not matched to a gene: 7. This CDR3 has 13 residues. Germline V gives CDR1 MNHEY, CDR2 SVGEGT. The CDR3 reads CASSVGLAGEQYF. CDR3 nucleotide sequence: TGTGCCAGCAGTGTCGGTTTAGCGGGCGAGCAGTACTTC.

This chain joins TRBV28 and TRBJ2-1; 11 bases are a match to TRBD2. The CDR3 is 16 amino acids. From germline, CDR1 is MDHEN and CDR2 SYDVKM. With V trimmed by 4 bases and J by 3 bases, 5 bases remained unmatched. The CDR3: CASSSPTSGNYNEQFF. CDR3 bases: TGTGCCAGCAGTTCTCCGACTAGCGGGAACTACAATGAGCAGTTCTTC.

This clonotype was found a few times. The CDR3: CASSAVRREANEKLFF. In nucleotides, the CDR3 is TGTGCCAGCAGCGCCGTCCGCCGGGAGGCTAATGAAAAACTGTTTTTT. The chain couples TRBV9 to TRBJ1-4, with no clear D. From germline, CDR1 is SGDLS and CDR2 YYNGEE. The CDR3 is made up of 16 amino acids. Between the trimmed V and J ends, which lost 3 bases and 3 bases, there was a span of 15 bases.

V is TRBV5-1 and J is TRBJ1-3; TRBD1 matches at 8 bases. The V segment lost 4 bases and the J segment 4 bases; nucleotides outside the gene matches: 10. This CDR3 region has 16 residues. Germline V gives CDR1 SGHRS, CDR2 YFSETQ. This chain's CDR3 is CASSRSAGGAGNTIYF. The DNA of the CDR3 is TGCGCCAGCAGCAGATCAGCAGGGGGCGCGGGAAACACCATATATTTT.

V and J are TRBV6-2 or TRBV6-3 and TRBJ2-4; a weak D match, TRBD2 (5 bases). CDR1 and CDR2 (germline): MNHEY, SVGEGT. Trimming stripped 6 bases from V and 2 bases from J, with 11 bases between. The CDR3 runs 14 residues. The CDR3 here is CASRGPGTKNIQYF. CDR3 nucleotide sequence: TGTGCCAGCAGGGGCCCCGGGACCAAAAACATTCAGTACTTC.

In this sample, this clonotype turned up many times. One end of the junction fails to match germline, which may point to a read error. DNA of the CDR3: TGTGCCAGCAGCGAAGATGGGCCCCAGCATTTT. Translating gives CASSEDGPQHF. J is TRBJ1-5 and V is TRBV2; unclear D gene. In germline, CDR1 is SNHLY, CDR2 FYNNEI. The CDR3 loop spans 11 amino acids.

Regarding this clonotype: This may come from a read error, since a much larger clone is one base off. The conserved phenylalanine or tryptophan is not found at the CDR3 terminus, so this likely reflects a read error. The chain carries TRBV20-1 and TRBJ1-1; D is uncertain. Germline V gene sequence: CDR1 DFQATT, CDR2 SNEGSKA (reference sequence). Trimming took 8 bases from V and 2 from J, leaving 15 bases between them. This CDR3 has 13 amino acids. In nucleotides, the CDR3 is TGCAGTACGCTAAGGACGGTAAACACTGAAGCTTTCTCT. As protein: CSTLRTVNTEAFS.

This chain joins TRBV27 and TRBJ1-1, with TRBD1 matching 8 bases. The germline gives CDR1 MNHEY, CDR2 SMNVEV (reference sequence). The ends lost 0 bases at V and 4 bases at J; junction bases unmatched: 7. The CDR3 sequence is 16 residues long. In DNA form, the CDR3 reads TGTGCCAGCAGTTTATCCCGGACAGGGCGGACCACTGAAGCTTTCTTT. This translates into CASSLSRTGRTTEAFF.

This clonotype was seen ten or more times. The V gene is TRBV2, the J gene TRBJ2-5; a possible D gene is TRBD2 (5 bases). The CDR3 is 15 amino acids. Germline-derived CDR1 and CDR2 are SNHLY and FYNNEI. Trimming removed 3 bases at V and 5 bases at J, with 16 bases between. The CDR3 region is CASSELASRLETQYF. The CDR3 nucleotides are TGTGCCAGCAGTGAGTTGGCTAGCCGACTGGAGACCCAGTACTTC.

This clonotype was counted between two and nine times. The chain employs TRBV5-8 and TRBJ2-2, with 11 positions matching TRBD2. J lost 3 bases, V lost 6 bases, and 10 bases had no gene match. The germline V gene has CDR1 SGHTS and CDR2 YDEGEE. The CDR3 contains 17 residues. CDR3 region: CASKKSGTSGYTGELFF. The CDR3 DNA is TGTGCCAGCAAAAAATCCGGGACTAGCGGTTACACCGGGGAGCTGTTTTTT.